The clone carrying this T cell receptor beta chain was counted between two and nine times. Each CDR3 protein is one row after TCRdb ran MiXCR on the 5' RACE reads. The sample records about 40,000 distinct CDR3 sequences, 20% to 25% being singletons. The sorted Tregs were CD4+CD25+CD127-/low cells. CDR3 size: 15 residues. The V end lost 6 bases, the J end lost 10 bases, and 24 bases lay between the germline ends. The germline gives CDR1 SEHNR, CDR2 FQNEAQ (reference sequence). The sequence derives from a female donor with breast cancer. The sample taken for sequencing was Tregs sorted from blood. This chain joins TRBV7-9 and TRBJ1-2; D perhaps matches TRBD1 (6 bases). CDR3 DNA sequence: TGTGCCAGCAGTTCCACCTCCGGGACACCGCCCGCCTACACCTTC. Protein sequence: CASSSTSGTPPAYTF.